A single T cell receptor (beta chain) is shown here with its context. Antigen specificity is unknown. Produced via immunoSEQ multiplex PCR; TCRdb's table is partial and in-frame only. The table records under 150,000 clones, roughly 90% of them present only once. Looked up from germline, CDR1 is SGHNT and CDR2 is YENEEA. There are 13 residues in the CDR3. V was clipped by 4 bases and J by 4 bases, with 10 bases between them. These data are taken from a study of T cell responses to AZD1222 COVID-19 vaccine. The study, taken as a whole, reports: At baseline, seropositivity was found in only six or seven AZD1222 recipients. The sample set comprised mostly white British donors with more females, and clonal diversity was possibly underestimated. Unmutated regions of variants are reportedly targeted by nearly half of spike-specific TCRs.

Specimen: peripheral blood, collected 28 days after the second AZD1222 dose. This TCR derives from an adult who received the AZD1222 COVID-19 vaccine. This chain links TRBV11-3 with TRBJ1-1; D remains unclear. CDR3 DNA: TGTGCCAGCAGCTACGGGGTAGGCACTGAAGCTTTCTTT. It specifies CASSYGVGTEAFF.